These T cell receptor beta chains were read from a single sample in a study of blood T cell repertoires in COVID-19. Repertoires were generated with immunoSEQ multiplex PCR, while TCRdb's copy carries only in-frame clones and drops some. The sample holds about 280,000 clones; 83% are singletons and the top ten take around 10%. Sequences were obtained from peripheral blood. The source is a woman aged 50 to 60 who had recovered from COVID-19. Each CDR3 is given with its conserved first and last residue. Each record gives: J gene, V gene, D gene, CDR3 protein. D genes are given only for firm matches.

j_gene: TRBJ1-2; v_gene: TRBV6-1; d_gene: -; CDR3aa: CASSEVPGGEYGYTF
j_gene: TRBJ1-4; v_gene: TRBV7-9; d_gene: -; CDR3aa: CASSLAGGINEKLFF
j_gene: TRBJ1-5; v_gene: TRBV6-4; d_gene: TRBD1; CDR3aa: CASRYFLTGLIQPQHF
j_gene: TRBJ2-1; v_gene: TRBV5-4; d_gene: -; CDR3aa: CASSLAGGSSYNEQFF
j_gene: TRBJ2-1; v_gene: TRBV29-1; d_gene: TRBD2; CDR3aa: CSVVVTSGYNEQFF
j_gene: TRBJ2-3; v_gene: TRBV7-3; d_gene: TRBD2; CDR3aa: CASSPTSGRPREDTQYF
j_gene: TRBJ1-1; v_gene: TRBV5-5; d_gene: -; CDR3aa: CASSVDRPPGTEAFF
j_gene: TRBJ2-4; v_gene: TRBV10-3; d_gene: -; CDR3aa: CAISGGQDKNIQYF
j_gene: TRBJ1-1; v_gene: TRBV12-3/TRBV12-4; d_gene: -; CDR3aa: CASSFGRATEAFF
j_gene: TRBJ1-5; v_gene: TRBV30; d_gene: -; CDR3aa: CACCGNSNQPQHF
j_gene: TRBJ2-1; v_gene: TRBV30; d_gene: TRBD2; CDR3aa: CAWSPEPAGLAGGHEQFF
j_gene: TRBJ1-2; v_gene: TRBV12-3/TRBV12-4; d_gene: -; CDR3aa: CASSSRQASGYTF
j_gene: TRBJ1-1; v_gene: TRBV28; d_gene: -; CDR3aa: CASSLSAGMNTEAFF
j_gene: TRBJ1-1; v_gene: TRBV29-1; d_gene: -; CDR3aa: CSGRGSFAVRQGEAFF
j_gene: TRBJ2-1; v_gene: TRBV9; d_gene: -; CDR3aa: CASSVANEQFF
j_gene: TRBJ1-2; v_gene: TRBV2; d_gene: -; CDR3aa: CASSYRASNYGYTF
j_gene: TRBJ2-2; v_gene: TRBV19; d_gene: -; CDR3aa: CASSSRGPRANTGELFF
j_gene: TRBJ2-1; v_gene: TRBV6-2/TRBV6-3; d_gene: TRBD1; CDR3aa: CASSYSGTVGIDEQFF
j_gene: TRBJ1-1; v_gene: TRBV28; d_gene: TRBD1; CDR3aa: CASSSRQGGFLEAFF
j_gene: TRBJ1-1; v_gene: TRBV7-9; d_gene: -; CDR3aa: CASVLPGFTEAFF
j_gene: TRBJ2-3; v_gene: TRBV19; d_gene: -; CDR3aa: CASNAGQSTDTQYF
j_gene: TRBJ1-1; v_gene: TRBV5-6; d_gene: -; CDR3aa: CASSLGRTGMNTEAFF
j_gene: TRBJ1-6; v_gene: TRBV5-1; d_gene: TRBD1; CDR3aa: CASSLEAGGNSPLHF
j_gene: TRBJ1-2; v_gene: TRBV19; d_gene: TRBD1; CDR3aa: CASSRETGPYGYTF
j_gene: TRBJ1-6; v_gene: TRBV19; d_gene: -; CDR3aa: CASSIGGRGNSPLHF
j_gene: TRBJ1-3; v_gene: TRBV7-2; d_gene: TRBD1; CDR3aa: CASSLNQGGFSGNTIYF
j_gene: TRBJ1-2; v_gene: TRBV28; d_gene: TRBD1; CDR3aa: CASSSPGARGDRDGYTF
j_gene: TRBJ1-1; v_gene: TRBV7-8; d_gene: -; CDR3aa: CASRHQQGKETEAFF
j_gene: TRBJ2-7; v_gene: TRBV7-9; d_gene: TRBD1; CDR3aa: CASSTTGTAHSF
j_gene: TRBJ1-1; v_gene: TRBV19; d_gene: TRBD1; CDR3aa: CASSAAGTGETEAFF
j_gene: TRBJ1-6; v_gene: TRBV27; d_gene: TRBD1; CDR3aa: CASGKTGVPLGSPLHF
j_gene: TRBJ2-7; v_gene: TRBV11-2; d_gene: TRBD1; CDR3aa: CASSFERDSFNEQYF
j_gene: TRBJ2-7; v_gene: TRBV18; d_gene: -; CDR3aa: CASSPGPHEQYF
j_gene: TRBJ1-6; v_gene: TRBV30; d_gene: TRBD1; CDR3aa: CAWGQAGNSPLHF
j_gene: TRBJ2-2; v_gene: TRBV20-1; d_gene: TRBD2; CDR3aa: CSASPSGRESGELFF
j_gene: TRBJ2-2; v_gene: TRBV19; d_gene: -; CDR3aa: CASRTGNTGELFF
j_gene: TRBJ1-6; v_gene: TRBV28; d_gene: -; CDR3aa: CASSLNYAPLHF
j_gene: TRBJ1-5; v_gene: TRBV6-5; d_gene: TRBD1; CDR3aa: CASSRGQGPGQPQHF
j_gene: TRBJ2-7; v_gene: TRBV6-2/TRBV6-3; d_gene: TRBD1; CDR3aa: CASSYNSWGTGSSYEQYF
j_gene: TRBJ1-2; v_gene: TRBV4-3; d_gene: -; CDR3aa: CASSQDSGGGYGYTF
j_gene: TRBJ1-6; v_gene: TRBV6-1; d_gene: -; CDR3aa: CASSEAPGFPLHF
j_gene: TRBJ2-7; v_gene: TRBV7-2; d_gene: -; CDR3aa: CASSPLPGGQDEQYF
j_gene: TRBJ1-2; v_gene: TRBV7-2; d_gene: -; CDR3aa: CASSFSGSQGYTF
j_gene: TRBJ2-5; v_gene: TRBV7-9; d_gene: TRBD1; CDR3aa: CASSSITTTGAAQYF
j_gene: TRBJ2-3; v_gene: TRBV4-2; d_gene: -; CDR3aa: CASSLSITDTQYF
j_gene: TRBJ2-3; v_gene: TRBV9; d_gene: TRBD2; CDR3aa: CASSVAAGARHSDTQYF
j_gene: TRBJ2-1; v_gene: TRBV7-2; d_gene: TRBD2; CDR3aa: CASSLASSGGASVNEQFF
j_gene: TRBJ2-1; v_gene: TRBV5-1; d_gene: -; CDR3aa: CASSLLVVESEQFF
j_gene: TRBJ1-5; v_gene: TRBV14; d_gene: -; CDR3aa: CASSQRGAGDSNQPQHF
j_gene: TRBJ2-3; v_gene: TRBV29-1; d_gene: TRBD2; CDR3aa: CSVGLAVKDTQYF
j_gene: TRBJ2-1; v_gene: TRBV2; d_gene: TRBD2; CDR3aa: CASSESASGLREQFF
j_gene: TRBJ1-2; v_gene: TRBV14; d_gene: -; CDR3aa: CASSQESQGSFYGYTF
j_gene: TRBJ2-2; v_gene: TRBV6-6; d_gene: -; CDR3aa: CASSYLVGQPTGELFF
j_gene: TRBJ2-1; v_gene: TRBV4-2; d_gene: TRBD2; CDR3aa: CASSQGAGGTYNEQFF
j_gene: TRBJ1-1; v_gene: TRBV6-2/TRBV6-3; d_gene: -; CDR3aa: CASSRGSAAFDFF
j_gene: TRBJ1-1; v_gene: TRBV4-1; d_gene: -; CDR3aa: CASSQVRQVNTEAFF
j_gene: TRBJ2-1; v_gene: TRBV4-1; d_gene: TRBD2; CDR3aa: CASSQGASGRDLGYEQFF